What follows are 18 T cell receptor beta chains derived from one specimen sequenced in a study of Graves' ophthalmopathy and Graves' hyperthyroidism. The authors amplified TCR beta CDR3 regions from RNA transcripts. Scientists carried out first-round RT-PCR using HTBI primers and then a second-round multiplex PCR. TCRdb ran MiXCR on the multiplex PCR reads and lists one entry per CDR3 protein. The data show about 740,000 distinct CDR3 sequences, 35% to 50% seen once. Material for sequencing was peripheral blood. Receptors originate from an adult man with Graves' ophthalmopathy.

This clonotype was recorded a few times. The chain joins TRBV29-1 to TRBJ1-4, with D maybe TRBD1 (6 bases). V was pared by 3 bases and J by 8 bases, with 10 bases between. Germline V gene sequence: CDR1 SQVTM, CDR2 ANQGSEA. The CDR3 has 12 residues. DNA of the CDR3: TGCAGCGTTGAGGTCGGGGGCGAAAAACTGTTTTTT. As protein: CSVEVGGEKLFF.

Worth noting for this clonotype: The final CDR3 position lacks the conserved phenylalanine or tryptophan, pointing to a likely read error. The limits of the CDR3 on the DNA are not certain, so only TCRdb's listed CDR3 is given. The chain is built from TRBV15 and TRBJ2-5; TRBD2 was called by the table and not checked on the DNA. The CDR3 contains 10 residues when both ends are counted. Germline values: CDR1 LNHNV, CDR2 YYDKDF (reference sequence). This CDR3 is CATSRELERE.

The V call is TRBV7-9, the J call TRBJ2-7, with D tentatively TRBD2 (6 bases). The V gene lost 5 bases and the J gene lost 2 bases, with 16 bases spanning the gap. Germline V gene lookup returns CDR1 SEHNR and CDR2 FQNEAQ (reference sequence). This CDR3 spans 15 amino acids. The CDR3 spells CASSPPGEMTYEQYV. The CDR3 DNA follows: TGTGCCAGCAGCCCCCCGGGGGAGATGACCTACGAGCAGTACGTC.

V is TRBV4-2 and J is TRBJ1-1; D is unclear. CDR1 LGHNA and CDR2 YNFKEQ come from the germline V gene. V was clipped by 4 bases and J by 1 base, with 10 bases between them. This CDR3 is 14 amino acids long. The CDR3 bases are TGTGCCAGCAGCCGCAGGCTGCGGAACACTGAAGCTTTCTTT. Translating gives CASSRRLRNTEAFF.

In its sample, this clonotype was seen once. The CDR3 region has the DNA TGTGCCAGCAGTTTATCGTCAGGGAACACAGATACGCAGTATTTT. Translating gives CASSLSSGNTDTQYF. The J gene is TRBJ2-3, the V gene TRBV12-3 or TRBV12-4; tentatively, D is TRBD1 (5 bases). The CDR3 contains 15 residues. V lost 2 bases to trimming and J lost 2 bases, with 11 bases between them.

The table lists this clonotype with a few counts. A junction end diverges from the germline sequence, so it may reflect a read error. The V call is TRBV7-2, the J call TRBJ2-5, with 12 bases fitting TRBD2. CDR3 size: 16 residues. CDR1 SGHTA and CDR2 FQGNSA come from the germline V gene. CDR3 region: CASSPGLAGHQETQYF. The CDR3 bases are TGCGCCAGCAGCCCCGGACTAGCGGGGCACCAAGAGACCCAGTACTTC.

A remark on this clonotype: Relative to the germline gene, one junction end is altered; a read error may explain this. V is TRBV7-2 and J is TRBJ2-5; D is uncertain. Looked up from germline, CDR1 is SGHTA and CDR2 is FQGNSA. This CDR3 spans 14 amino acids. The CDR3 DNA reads TGCGCCGGCAGCTCCCGGCCCGGTGGGGAGACCCAGTACTTC. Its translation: CAGSSRPGGETQYF. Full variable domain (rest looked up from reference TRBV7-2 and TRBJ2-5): GAGVSQSPSNKVTEKGKDVELRCDPISGHTALYWYRQSLGQGLEFLIYFQGNSAPDKSGLPSDRFSAERTGGSVSTLTIQRTQQEDSAVYLCAGSSRPGGETQYFGPGTRLLVL.

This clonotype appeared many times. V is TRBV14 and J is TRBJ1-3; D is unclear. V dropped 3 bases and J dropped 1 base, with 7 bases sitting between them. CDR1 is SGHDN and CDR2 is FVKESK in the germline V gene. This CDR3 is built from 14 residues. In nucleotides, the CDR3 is TGTGCCAGCAGCCATCCGACATCTGGAAACACCATATATTTT. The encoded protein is CASSHPTSGNTIYF.

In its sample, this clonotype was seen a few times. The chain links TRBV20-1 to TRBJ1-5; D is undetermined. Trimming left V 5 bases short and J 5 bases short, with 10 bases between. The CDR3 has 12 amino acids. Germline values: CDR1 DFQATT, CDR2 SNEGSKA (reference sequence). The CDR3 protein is CSAHHEYQPQHF. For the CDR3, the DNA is TGCAGTGCTCACCATGAATATCAGCCCCAGCATTTT.

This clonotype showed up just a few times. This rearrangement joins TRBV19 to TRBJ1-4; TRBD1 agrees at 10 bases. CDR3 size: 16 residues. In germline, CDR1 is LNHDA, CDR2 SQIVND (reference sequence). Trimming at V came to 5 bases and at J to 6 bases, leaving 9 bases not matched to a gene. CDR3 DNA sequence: TGTGCCAGTAGTGTCTACCGGGACAGGGGATATGAAAAACTGTTTTTT. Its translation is CASSVYRDRGYEKLFF.

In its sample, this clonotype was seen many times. CDR3 in DNA: TGTGCCAGCAGCTCCAGCTCTTCCTACGAGCAGTACTTC. Its protein product is CASSSSSSYEQYF. The V and J genes are TRBV7-8 and TRBJ2-7; no clear D gene. V shed 4 bases and J shed 1 base, with 8 bases lying between them. The CDR3 extends over 13 amino acids. Germline CDR1 and CDR2: SGHVS and FQNEAQ.

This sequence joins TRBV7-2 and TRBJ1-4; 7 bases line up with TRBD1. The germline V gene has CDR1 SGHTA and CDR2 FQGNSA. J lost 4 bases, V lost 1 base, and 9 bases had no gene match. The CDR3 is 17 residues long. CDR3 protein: CASSLGVLGTVNEKLFF. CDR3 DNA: TGTGCCAGCAGCTTAGGAGTGCTGGGGACAGTTAATGAAAAACTGTTTTTT.

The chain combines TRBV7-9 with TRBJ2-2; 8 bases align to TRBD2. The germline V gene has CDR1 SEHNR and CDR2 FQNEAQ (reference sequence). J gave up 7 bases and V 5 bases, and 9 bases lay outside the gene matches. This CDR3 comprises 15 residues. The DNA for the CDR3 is TGTGCCAGCAGCCCCGTCGGGGGGGACCTCGGGGAGCTGTTTTTT. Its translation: CASSPVGGDLGELFF.

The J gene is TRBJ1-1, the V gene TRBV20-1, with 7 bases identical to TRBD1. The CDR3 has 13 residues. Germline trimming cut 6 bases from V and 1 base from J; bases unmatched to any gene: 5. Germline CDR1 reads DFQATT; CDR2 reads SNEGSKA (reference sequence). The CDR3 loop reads CSALTGENTEAFF. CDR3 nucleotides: TGCAGTGCCCTCACAGGGGAGAACACTGAAGCTTTCTTT.

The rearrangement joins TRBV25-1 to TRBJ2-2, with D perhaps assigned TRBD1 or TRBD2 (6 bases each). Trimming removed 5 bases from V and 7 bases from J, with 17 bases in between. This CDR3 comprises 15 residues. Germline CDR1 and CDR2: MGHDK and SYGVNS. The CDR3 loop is CASSYSQGGDGELFF. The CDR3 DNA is TGTGCCAGCAGTTACTCACAGGGAGGAGACGGGGAGCTGTTTTTT.

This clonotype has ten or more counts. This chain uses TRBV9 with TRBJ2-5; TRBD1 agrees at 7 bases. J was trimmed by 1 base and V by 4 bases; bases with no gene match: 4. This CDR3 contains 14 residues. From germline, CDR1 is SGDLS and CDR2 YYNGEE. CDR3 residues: CASSLRDSQETQYF. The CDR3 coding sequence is TGTGCCAGCAGCCTCCGGGACAGCCAAGAGACCCAGTACTTC.

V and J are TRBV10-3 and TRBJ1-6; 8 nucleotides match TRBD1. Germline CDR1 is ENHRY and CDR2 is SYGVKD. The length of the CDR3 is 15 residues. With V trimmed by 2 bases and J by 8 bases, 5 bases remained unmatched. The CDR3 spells CAISEPRTGYSPLHF. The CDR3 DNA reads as TGTGCCATCAGTGAGCCCCGGACAGGGTATTCACCCCTCCACTTT.

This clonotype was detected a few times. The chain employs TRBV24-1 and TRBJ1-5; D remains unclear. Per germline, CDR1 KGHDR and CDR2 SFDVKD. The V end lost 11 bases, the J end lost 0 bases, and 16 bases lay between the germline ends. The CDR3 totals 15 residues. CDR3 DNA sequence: TGTGCCAGCAGACCCGACACTTATAGCAATCAGCCCCAGCATTTT. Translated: CASRPDTYSNQPQHF.